These T cell receptor beta chains were read from a single sample in a study of blood T cell repertoires in COVID-19. The table came from immunoSEQ multiplex PCR; TCRdb's copy has only in-frame clones and leaves some out. Among around 170,000 clones, approximately 88% were seen once, and the ten largest hold under 4.5%. The sequenced material came from peripheral blood. The receptors derive from a woman aged 25 to 45 with acute or convalescent COVID-19. Both conserved end residues are part of each CDR3. Each record gives: J gene, D gene, clone size, CDR3 length, V gene, CDR3 protein, CDR3 DNA. A D gene is named only where the DNA matches it firmly. Clone size appears in some rows only: once, few, many, or a class for an expanded clone.

TRBJ2-2	NA	NA	12	TRBV30	CAWSGGTGELFF	TGTGCCTGGAGCGGCGGAACCGGGGAGCTGTTTTTT
TRBJ2-3	NA	NA	16	TRBV5-4	CASSLIAASRSDTQYF	TGTGCCAGCAGCCTGATCGCAGCCTCGAGGTCAGATACGCAGTATTTT
TRBJ2-1	NA	NA	13	TRBV2	CASSSGVNNEQFF	TGTGCCAGCAGTAGCGGAGTCAACAATGAGCAGTTCTTC
TRBJ2-3	NA	once	11	TRBV11-3	CASSLEVAQYF	TGTGCCAGCAGCTTAGAGGTAGCGCAGTATTTT
TRBJ1-2	NA	NA	16	TRBV10-2	CASTLREGLPYYGYTF	TGCGCCAGCACCCTGAGGGAGGGACTCCCGTACTATGGCTACACCTTC
TRBJ1-2	NA	NA	16	TRBV18	CASSEVWGGDNYGYTF	TGTGCCAGCTCAGAAGTGTGGGGAGGGGATAACTATGGCTACACCTTC
TRBJ2-7	TRBD1	once	16	TRBV2	CASSDPRDSSSYEQYF	TGTGCCAGCAGTGACCCCCGGGACAGTAGCAGCTACGAGCAGTACTTC
TRBJ1-1	TRBD1	once	14	TRBV28	CASSFGTGKYEAFF	TGTGCCAGCAGTTTTGGGACAGGCAAATATGAAGCTTTCTTT
TRBJ2-2	NA	NA	10	TRBV6-5	CASSHGELFF	TGTGCCAGCAGTCACGGGGAGCTGTTTTTT
TRBJ2-1	TRBD2	NA	17	TRBV9	CASSVAPVGTSVNEQFF	TGTGCCAGCAGCGTAGCCCCCGTAGGGACTAGCGTCAATGAGCAGTTCTTC
TRBJ1-2	NA	NA	12	TRBV2	CASSGQRHGYTF	TGTGCCAGCAGTGGGCAGAGGCATGGCTACACCTTC
TRBJ2-7	TRBD2	NA	13	TRBV29-1	CSVGLAGDHEQYF	TGCAGCGTAGGTCTAGCGGGAGATCACGAGCAGTACTTC
TRBJ2-1	NA	NA	14	TRBV7-9	CASSSAPDFNEQFF	TGTGCCAGCAGCTCCGCCCCCGACTTCAATGAGCAGTTCTTC
TRBJ1-1	TRBD1	NA	12	TRBV5-1	CASSPGTGEAFF	TGCGCCAGCAGCCCTGGGACAGGGGAAGCTTTCTTT
TRBJ2-5	NA	NA	17	TRBV28	CASSSTIIPSVQETQYF	TGTGCCAGCAGTTCCACGATTATCCCTAGCGTTCAAGAGACCCAGTACTTC
TRBJ1-1	TRBD1	NA	13	TRBV27	CASIRQGGTEAFF	TGTGCCAGCATTCGACAGGGGGGCACTGAAGCTTTCTTT
TRBJ2-1	TRBD2	NA	17	TRBV2	CASSDWRGARSYNEQFF	TGTGCCAGCAGTGATTGGCGGGGGGCGCGGTCCTACAATGAGCAGTTCTTC
TRBJ1-2	TRBD1	NA	14	TRBV28	CASSLTGQGDGYTF	TGTGCCAGCAGTTTGACGGGACAGGGCGATGGCTACACCTTC
TRBJ2-5	NA	NA	12	TRBV12-3/TRBV12-4	CASGGQQETQYF	TGTGCCAGCGGGGGACAACAAGAGACCCAGTACTTC
TRBJ2-5	NA	NA	13	TRBV7-9	CASSLGGQETQYF	TGTGCCAGCAGCTTAGGGGGGCAGGAGACCCAGTACTTC
TRBJ2-7	NA	once	13	TRBV9	CASSVELAGEQYF	TGTGCCAGCAGCGTAGAACTAGCTGGGGAGCAGTACTTC
TRBJ2-7	NA	once	16	TRBV28	CASRGLFAGRGYEQYF	TGTGCCAGCAGGGGGCTTTTTGCCGGGAGAGGTTACGAGCAGTACTTC
TRBJ1-5	TRBD1	NA	15	TRBV6-5	CASSYYGQVGQPQHF	TGTGCCAGCAGTTACTACGGACAGGTGGGTCAGCCCCAGCATTTT
TRBJ1-1	NA	NA	13	TRBV6-1	CASSDRGATEAFF	TGTGCCAGCAGTGATCGCGGTGCCACTGAAGCTTTCTTT
TRBJ1-1	NA	NA	15	TRBV12-5	CASARGSSLNTEAFF	TGTGCTAGTGCCCGAGGCAGTTCCCTGAACACTGAAGCTTTCTTT
TRBJ1-3	TRBD1	NA	12	TRBV7-9	CASSPDRDTIYF	TGTGCCAGCAGCCCAGACAGGGATACCATATATTTT
TRBJ2-1	NA	NA	13	TRBV12-3/TRBV12-4	CASSLGLPNEQFF	TGTGCCAGCAGTTTGGGACTCCCTAATGAGCAGTTCTTC
TRBJ1-5	TRBD1	NA	15	TRBV4-1	CASSQGTGGNQPQHF	TGCGCCAGCAGCCAGGGGACAGGGGGCAATCAGCCCCAGCATTTT
TRBJ2-1	NA	NA	12	TRBV12-3/TRBV12-4	CASMGFYNEQFF	TGTGCCAGCATGGGCTTTTACAATGAGCAGTTCTTC
TRBJ2-3	NA	NA	14	TRBV3-1/TRBV3-2	CASTRTASTDTQYF	TGTGCCAGCACCCGGACAGCTAGCACAGATACGCAGTATTTT
TRBJ1-2	NA	once	13	TRBV9	CASSVDRSYGYTF	TGTGCCAGCAGCGTAGACAGGTCCTATGGCTACACCTTC
TRBJ2-5	NA	NA	13	TRBV5-1	CASSFISGETQYF	TGCGCCAGCAGCTTTATTTCGGGAGAGACCCAGTACTTC
TRBJ1-2	NA	few	13	TRBV10-3	CAISERTDYGYTF	TGTGCCATCAGTGAGCGGACAGACTATGGCTACACCTTC
TRBJ2-7	TRBD1	NA	15	TRBV24-1	CATSDPGQGAGEQYF	TGTGCCACCAGTGATCCGGGACAGGGGGCGGGCGAGCAGTACTTC
TRBJ1-6	NA	NA	13	TRBV11-2	CASSLLGDSPLHF	TGTGCCAGCAGCTTATTGGGAGACTCACCCCTCCACTTT
TRBJ2-3	TRBD2	NA	16	TRBV5-8	CASSLVLSGSADTQYF	TGTGCCAGCAGCTTGGTGCTTAGCGGGAGCGCAGATACGCAGTATTTT
TRBJ1-3	TRBD1	NA	17	TRBV6-2/TRBV6-3	CASSYGGTGGTGNTIYF	TGTGCCAGCAGTTACGGGGGGACAGGAGGGACTGGAAACACCATATATTTT
TRBJ1-2	TRBD1	NA	13	TRBV5-1	CASSADRGLGYTF	TGCGCCAGCAGCGCGGACAGGGGGTTAGGCTACACCTTC
TRBJ2-1	TRBD2	NA	16	TRBV19	CASTLGSGGSYNEQFF	TGTGCCAGTACCTTAGGGTCGGGAGGGTCGTACAATGAGCAGTTCTTC
TRBJ2-7	NA	NA	13	TRBV27	CASRRTVSYEQYF	TGTGCCAGCAGGAGGACAGTCTCCTACGAGCAGTACTTC
TRBJ1-1	TRBD1	NA	12	TRBV7-9	CASSYYRGQAFF	TGTGCCAGCAGCTATTACAGGGGGCAGGCTTTCTTT
TRBJ1-5	NA	few	17	TRBV19	CASQLRGIRTVDQPQHF	TGTGCCAGCCAGCTACGGGGGATACGAACGGTCGATCAGCCCCAGCATTTT
TRBJ1-1	NA	NA	12	TRBV6-5	CASSSRDTRTFF	TGTGCCAGCAGCTCCCGGGACACCCGTACTTTCTTT
TRBJ1-6	NA	NA	14	TRBV20-1	CSASHSSYNSPLHF	TGCAGTGCTAGTCACAGCTCCTATAATTCACCCCTCCACTTT
TRBJ2-7	NA	NA	11	TRBV20-1	CSAPYTYEQYF	TGCAGTGCTCCATACACCTACGAGCAGTACTTC
TRBJ2-1	NA	NA	15	TRBV11-2	CASSLALTRDNEQFF	TGTGCCAGCAGCTTGGCGTTAACGCGGGACAATGAGCAGTTCTTC
TRBJ1-6	TRBD1	NA	15	TRBV11-3	CASSSRDRRDSPLHF	TGTGCCAGCAGCTCCAGGGACAGGAGAGATTCACCCCTCCACTTT
TRBJ2-1	TRBD2	NA	14	TRBV5-4	CASSTSGTSYIQFF	TGTGCCAGCAGCACTTCCGGGACTAGTTACATCCAGTTCTTC